This TCR beta chain was observed in a study of PD-1 blockade in mismatch repair-deficient tumors. Background on the study: Patients had over 10 mismatch repair-deficient cancer types, all previously treated and progressing.

In the case of this clone: What it recognizes is unknown.

TCRdb's copy holds only in-frame clones and misses some; the assay was immunoSEQ multiplex PCR. The profile shows more than 40,000 clones, over 70% of them singletons. Study results and caveats: Tumor-resident clones, often absent from pretreatment blood, expanded after pembrolizumab and then contracted.

Per the germline V gene, CDR1 is MNHEY and CDR2 is SVGAGI. Trimming left V 6 bases short and J 0 bases short, with 14 bases between. There are 15 residues in the CDR3. The chain has TRBV6-5 and TRBJ1-1; D remains ambiguous. The receptor was isolated from an adult with mismatch repair-deficient cancer. The specimen was peripheral blood, collected less than 21 weeks after starting pembrolizumab. CDR3 region: CASRGWGSMNTEAFF. The CDR3 bases are TGTGCCAGCAGGGGGTGGGGAAGCATGAACACTGAAGCTTTCTTT.